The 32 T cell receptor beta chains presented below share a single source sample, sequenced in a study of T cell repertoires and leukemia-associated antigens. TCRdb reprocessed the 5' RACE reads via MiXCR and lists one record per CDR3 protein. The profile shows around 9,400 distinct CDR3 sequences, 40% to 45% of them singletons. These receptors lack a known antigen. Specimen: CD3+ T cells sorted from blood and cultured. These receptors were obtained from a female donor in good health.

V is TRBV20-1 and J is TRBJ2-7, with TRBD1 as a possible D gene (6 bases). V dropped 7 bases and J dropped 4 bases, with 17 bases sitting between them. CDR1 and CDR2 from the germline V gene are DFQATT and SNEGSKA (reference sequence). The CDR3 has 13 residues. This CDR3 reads CSVGEQGAYEQYF. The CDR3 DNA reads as TGCAGTGTGGGGGAACAGGGCGCATACGAGCAGTACTTC.

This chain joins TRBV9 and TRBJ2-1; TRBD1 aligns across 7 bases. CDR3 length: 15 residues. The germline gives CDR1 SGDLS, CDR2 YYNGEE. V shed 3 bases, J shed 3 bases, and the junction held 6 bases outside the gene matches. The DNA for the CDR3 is TGTGCCAGCAGCGGCACCGGGACAGACTACAATGAGCAGTTCTTC. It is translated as CASSGTGTDYNEQFF.

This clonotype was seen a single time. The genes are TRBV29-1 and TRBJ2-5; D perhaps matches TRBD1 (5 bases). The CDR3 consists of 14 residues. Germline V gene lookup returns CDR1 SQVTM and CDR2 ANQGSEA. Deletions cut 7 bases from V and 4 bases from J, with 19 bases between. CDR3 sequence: CSAKGGREGETQYF. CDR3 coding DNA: TGCAGCGCCAAGGGTGGCAGGGAAGGAGAGACCCAGTACTTC.

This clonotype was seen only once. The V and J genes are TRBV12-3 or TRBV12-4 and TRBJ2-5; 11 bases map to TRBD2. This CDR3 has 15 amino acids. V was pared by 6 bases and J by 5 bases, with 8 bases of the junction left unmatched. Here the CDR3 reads CASSRTSGWGETQYF. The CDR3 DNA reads TGTGCCAGCAGCCGGACTAGCGGGTGGGGTGAGACCCAGTACTTC.

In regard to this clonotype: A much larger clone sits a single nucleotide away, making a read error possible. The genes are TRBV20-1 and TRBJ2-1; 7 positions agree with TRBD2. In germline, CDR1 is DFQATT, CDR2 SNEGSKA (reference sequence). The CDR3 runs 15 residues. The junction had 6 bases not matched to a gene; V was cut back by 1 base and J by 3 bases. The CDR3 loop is CSARGPASGYNEQFF. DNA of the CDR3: TGCAGTGCTAGAGGTCCGGCTAGCGGCTACAATGAGCAGTTCTTC.

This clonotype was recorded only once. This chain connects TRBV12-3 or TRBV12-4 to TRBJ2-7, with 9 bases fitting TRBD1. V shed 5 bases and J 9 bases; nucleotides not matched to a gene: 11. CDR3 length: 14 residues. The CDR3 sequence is CASSATGQGIGQYF. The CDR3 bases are TGTGCCAGCAGTGCTACCGGACAGGGGATCGGGCAGTACTTC.

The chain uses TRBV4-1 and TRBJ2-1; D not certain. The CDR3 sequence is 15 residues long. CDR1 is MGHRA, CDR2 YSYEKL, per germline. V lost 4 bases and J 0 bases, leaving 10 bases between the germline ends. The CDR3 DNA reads TGCGCCAGCAGCCCCGAGCTGAGCTCCTACAATGAGCAGTTCTTC. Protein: CASSPELSSYNEQFF.

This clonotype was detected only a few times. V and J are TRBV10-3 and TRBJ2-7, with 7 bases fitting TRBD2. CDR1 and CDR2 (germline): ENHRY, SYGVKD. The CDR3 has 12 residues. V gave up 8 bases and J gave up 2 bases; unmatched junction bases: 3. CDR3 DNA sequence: TGTGCCATCGGGAGGGTTGCCTACGAGCAGTACTTC. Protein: CAIGRVAYEQYF.

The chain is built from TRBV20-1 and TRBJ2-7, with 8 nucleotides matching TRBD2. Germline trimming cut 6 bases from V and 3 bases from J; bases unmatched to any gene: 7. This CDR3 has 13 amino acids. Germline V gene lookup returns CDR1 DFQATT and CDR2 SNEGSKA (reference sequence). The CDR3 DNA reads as TGCAGTGCCGACGGACTAGCTTACTACGAGCAGTACTTC. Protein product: CSADGLAYYEQYF.

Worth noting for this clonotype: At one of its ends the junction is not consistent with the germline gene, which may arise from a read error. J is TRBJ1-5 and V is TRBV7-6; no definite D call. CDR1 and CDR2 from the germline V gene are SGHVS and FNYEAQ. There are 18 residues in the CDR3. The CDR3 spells CASNLGPTGSDPNQPQHF. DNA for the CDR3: TGTGCCAGCAACTTAGGGCCCACCGGTTCAGACCCTAATCAGCCCCAGCATTTT.

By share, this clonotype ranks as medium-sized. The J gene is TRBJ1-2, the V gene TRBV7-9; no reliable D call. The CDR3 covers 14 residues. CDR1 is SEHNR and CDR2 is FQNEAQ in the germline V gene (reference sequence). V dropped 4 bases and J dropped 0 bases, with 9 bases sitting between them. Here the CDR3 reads CASSSETANYGYTF. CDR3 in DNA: TGTGCCAGCAGCTCAGAGACTGCTAACTATGGCTACACCTTC.

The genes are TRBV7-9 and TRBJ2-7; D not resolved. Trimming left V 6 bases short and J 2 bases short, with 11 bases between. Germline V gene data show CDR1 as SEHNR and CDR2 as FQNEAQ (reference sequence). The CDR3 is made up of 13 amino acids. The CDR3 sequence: CASRGGSTYEQYF. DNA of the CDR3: TGTGCCAGCAGGGGTGGGTCAACCTACGAGCAGTACTTC.

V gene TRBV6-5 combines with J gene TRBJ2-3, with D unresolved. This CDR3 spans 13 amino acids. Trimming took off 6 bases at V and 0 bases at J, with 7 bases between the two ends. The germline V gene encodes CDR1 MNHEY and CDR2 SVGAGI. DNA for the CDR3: TGTGCCAGCAGGTTTATCAGCACAGATACGCAGTATTTT. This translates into CASRFISTDTQYF.

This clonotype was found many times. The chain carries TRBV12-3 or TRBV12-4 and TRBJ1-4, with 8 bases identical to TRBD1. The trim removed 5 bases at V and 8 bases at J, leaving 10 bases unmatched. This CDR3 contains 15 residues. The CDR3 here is CASSPRTGFSEKLFF. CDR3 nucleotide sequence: TGTGCCAGCAGTCCAAGGACAGGGTTCTCCGAAAAACTGTTTTTT.

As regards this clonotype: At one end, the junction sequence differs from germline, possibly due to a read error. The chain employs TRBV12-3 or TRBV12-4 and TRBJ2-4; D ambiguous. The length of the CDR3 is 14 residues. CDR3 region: CASSWFFFQNIQYF. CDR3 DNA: TGTGCCAGCAGTTGGTTCTTTTTCCAAAACATTCAGTACTTT.

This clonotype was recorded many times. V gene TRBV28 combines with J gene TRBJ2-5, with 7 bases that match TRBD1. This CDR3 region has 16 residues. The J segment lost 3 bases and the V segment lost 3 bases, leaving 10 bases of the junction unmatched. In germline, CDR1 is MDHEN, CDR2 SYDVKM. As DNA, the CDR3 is TGTGCCAGCAGTTTCACCTTGAGACAGGGTAAAGAGACCCAGTACTTC. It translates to CASSFTLRQGKETQYF. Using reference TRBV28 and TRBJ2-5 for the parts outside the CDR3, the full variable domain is DVKVTQSSRYLVKRTGEKVFLECVQDMDHENMFWYRQDPGLGLRLIYFSYDVKMKEKGDIPEGYSVSREKKERFSLILESASTNQTSMYLCASSFTLRQGKETQYFGPGTRLLVL.

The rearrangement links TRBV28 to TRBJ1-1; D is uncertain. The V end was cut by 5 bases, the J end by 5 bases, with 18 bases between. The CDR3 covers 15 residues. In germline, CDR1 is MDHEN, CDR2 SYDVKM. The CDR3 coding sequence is TGTGCCAGCAGTCCGATATTGGGAGCAGCGACTGAAGCTTTCTTT. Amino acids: CASSPILGAATEAFF. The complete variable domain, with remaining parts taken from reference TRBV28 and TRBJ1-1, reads DVKVTQSSRYLVKRTGEKVFLECVQDMDHENMFWYRQDPGLGLRLIYFSYDVKMKEKGDIPEGYSVSREKKERFSLILESASTNQTSMYLCASSPILGAATEAFFGQGTRLTVV.

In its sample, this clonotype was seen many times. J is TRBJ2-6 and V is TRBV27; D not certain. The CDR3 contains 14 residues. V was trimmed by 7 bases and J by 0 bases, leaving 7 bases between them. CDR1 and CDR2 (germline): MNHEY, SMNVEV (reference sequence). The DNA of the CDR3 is TGTGCCAGCAAGGAAATCTCTGGGGCCAACGTCCTGACTTTC. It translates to CASKEISGANVLTF.

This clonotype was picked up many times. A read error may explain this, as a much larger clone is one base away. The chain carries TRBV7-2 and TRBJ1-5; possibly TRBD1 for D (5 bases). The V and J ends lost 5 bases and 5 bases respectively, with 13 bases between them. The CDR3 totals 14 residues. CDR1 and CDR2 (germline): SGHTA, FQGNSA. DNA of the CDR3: TGTGCCAGCAGCAAGGGGATAGTAGATCAGCCCCAGCATTTT. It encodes CASSKGIVDQPQHF.

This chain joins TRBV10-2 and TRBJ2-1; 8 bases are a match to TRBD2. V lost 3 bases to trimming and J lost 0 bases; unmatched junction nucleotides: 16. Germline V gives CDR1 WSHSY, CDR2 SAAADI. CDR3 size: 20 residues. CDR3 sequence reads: CASSDDSGTSQTVSYNEQFF. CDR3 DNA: TGCGCCAGCAGTGACGACTCCGGGACTAGTCAAACAGTCTCCTACAATGAGCAGTTCTTC.

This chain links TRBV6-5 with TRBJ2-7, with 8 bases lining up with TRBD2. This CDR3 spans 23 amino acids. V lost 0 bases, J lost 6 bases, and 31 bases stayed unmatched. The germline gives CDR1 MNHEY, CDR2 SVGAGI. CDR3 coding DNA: TGTGCCAGCAGTTACTCGCGACTGACAGGAGCAATGTCGGAGCGGGAGTATCCACTCGAGCAGTACTTC. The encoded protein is CASSYSRLTGAMSEREYPLEQYF.

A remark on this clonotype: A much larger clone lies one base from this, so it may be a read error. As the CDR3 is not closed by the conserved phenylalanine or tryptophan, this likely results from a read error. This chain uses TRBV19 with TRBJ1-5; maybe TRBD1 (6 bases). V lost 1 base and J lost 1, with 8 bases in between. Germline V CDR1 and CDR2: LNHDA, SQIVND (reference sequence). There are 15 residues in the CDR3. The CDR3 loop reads CASSIGTASNQPQHY. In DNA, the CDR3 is TGTGCCAGTAGTATAGGGACAGCAAGCAATCAGCCCCAGCATTAT.

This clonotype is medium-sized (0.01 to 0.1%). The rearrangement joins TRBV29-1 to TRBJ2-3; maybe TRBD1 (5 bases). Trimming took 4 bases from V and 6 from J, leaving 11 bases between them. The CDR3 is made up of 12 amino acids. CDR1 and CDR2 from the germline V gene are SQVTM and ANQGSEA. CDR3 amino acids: CSVGMQGDTQYF. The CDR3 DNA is TGCAGCGTTGGTATGCAGGGTGATACGCAGTATTTT.

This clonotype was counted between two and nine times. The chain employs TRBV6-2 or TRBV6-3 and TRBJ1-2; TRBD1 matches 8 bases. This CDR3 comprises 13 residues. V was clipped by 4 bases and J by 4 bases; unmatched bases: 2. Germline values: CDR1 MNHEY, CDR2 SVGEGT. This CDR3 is CASSSGQGYGYTF. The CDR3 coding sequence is TGTGCCAGCAGTTCCGGACAGGGCTATGGCTACACCTTC.

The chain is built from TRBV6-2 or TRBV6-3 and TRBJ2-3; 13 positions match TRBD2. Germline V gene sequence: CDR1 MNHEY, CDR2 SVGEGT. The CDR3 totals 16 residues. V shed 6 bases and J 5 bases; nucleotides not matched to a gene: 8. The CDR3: CASRATGLAGLDTQYF. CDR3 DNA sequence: TGTGCCAGCAGGGCTACGGGACTAGCGGGACTAGATACGCAGTATTTT.

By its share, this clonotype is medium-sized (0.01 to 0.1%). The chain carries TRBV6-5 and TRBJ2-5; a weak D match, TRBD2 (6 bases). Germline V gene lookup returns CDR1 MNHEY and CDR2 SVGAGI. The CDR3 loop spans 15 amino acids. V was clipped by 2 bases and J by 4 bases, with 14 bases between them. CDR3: CASSYVAGWGETQYF. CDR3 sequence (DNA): TGTGCCAGCAGTTACGTGGCGGGATGGGGAGAGACCCAGTACTTC.

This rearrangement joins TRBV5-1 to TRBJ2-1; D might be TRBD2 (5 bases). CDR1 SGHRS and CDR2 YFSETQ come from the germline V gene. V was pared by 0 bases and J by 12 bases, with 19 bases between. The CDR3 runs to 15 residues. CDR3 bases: TGCGCCAGCAGCTTGGGGCGGCCTAGCACAGATACGCAGTTCTTC. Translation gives CASSLGRPSTDTQFF.

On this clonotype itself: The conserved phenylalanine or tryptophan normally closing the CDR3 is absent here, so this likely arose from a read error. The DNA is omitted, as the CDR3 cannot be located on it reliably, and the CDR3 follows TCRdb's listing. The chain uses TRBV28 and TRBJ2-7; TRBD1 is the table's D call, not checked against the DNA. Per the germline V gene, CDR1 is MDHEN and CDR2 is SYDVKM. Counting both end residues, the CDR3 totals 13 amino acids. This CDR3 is CASSPPQGPEVLL.

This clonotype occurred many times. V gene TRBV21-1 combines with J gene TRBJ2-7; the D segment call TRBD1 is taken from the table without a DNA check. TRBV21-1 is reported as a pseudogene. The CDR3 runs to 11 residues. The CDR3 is CASRLQGEQYF. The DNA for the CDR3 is TGTGCCAGCAGATTACAGGGAGAGCAGTACTTC.

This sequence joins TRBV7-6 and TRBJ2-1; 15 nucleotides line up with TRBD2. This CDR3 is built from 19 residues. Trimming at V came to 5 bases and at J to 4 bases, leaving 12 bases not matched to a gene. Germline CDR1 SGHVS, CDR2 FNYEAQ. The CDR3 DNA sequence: TGTGCCAGCAGCCCCGCGCGGACTAGCGGGAGGGCAACGTACAATGAGCAGTTCTTC. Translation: CASSPARTSGRATYNEQFF.

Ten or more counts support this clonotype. This CDR3 reads CASSLKRPTDTQYF. The CDR3 DNA reads as TGTGCCAGCAGCTTAAAGCGTCCAACAGATACGCAGTATTTT. V gene TRBV7-3 combines with J gene TRBJ2-3; D not resolved. CDR3 length equals 14 residues. Trimming took off 1 base at V and 3 bases at J, with 8 bases between the two ends. Germline V gene data show CDR1 as SGHTA and CDR2 as FQGTGA.

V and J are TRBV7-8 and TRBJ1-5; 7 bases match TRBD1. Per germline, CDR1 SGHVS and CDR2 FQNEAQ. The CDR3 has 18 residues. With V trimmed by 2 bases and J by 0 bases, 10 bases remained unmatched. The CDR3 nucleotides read TGTGCCAGCAGCTTAAGGGGGGCCAGGGGGAATAGCAATCAGCCCCAGCATTTT. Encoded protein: CASSLRGARGNSNQPQHF.